Sequencing of this TCR beta chain was carried out in a study of T cell responses to AZD1222 COVID-19 vaccine. Study background: Some second doses came at about 4 weeks and others at about 12 weeks; these were pooled.

A note on this clone: Antigen: not known.

Sequencing was performed with immunoSEQ multiplex PCR; in TCRdb, only in-frame clones are kept and a portion is missing. This sample has about 92,000 clones; 88% occur once, and the top ten carry under 6.5%. Regarding the study as a whole: Clonal diversity was possibly underestimated, and white British individuals and females predominated among donors. Unmutated regions of variants are reportedly targeted by nearly half of spike-specific TCRs. Spike-spanning, vaccine-associated CD4 TCRs were dominant at 160-218 and 743-854.

Trimming took 3 bases from V and 8 from J; bases not matched to a gene: 10. CDR3 length equals 15 residues. CDR1 LNHDA and CDR2 SQIVND come from the germline V gene (reference sequence). This TCR was recovered from an adult in good health. Sequenced material: peripheral blood, taken on day 0 of AZD1222 vaccination. V gene TRBV19 combines with J gene TRBJ2-1; 7 bases are shared with TRBD2. CDR3 loop: CASSILVRETHEQFF. CDR3 nucleotide sequence: TGTGCCAGTAGTATCTTGGTGCGGGAGACACATGAGCAGTTCTTC.